The next 32 T cell receptor beta chains were all read from a single sample in a study of cytomegalovirus exposure and HLA in healthy donors. The PCR contained 60 Vbeta and 13 Jbeta primers. Using immunoSEQ multiplex PCR, the repertoire was profiled, and TCRdb retains in-frame clones only, with some absent. The table lists 85,000 to 130,000 clones, more than 65% of them singletons. The sequenced sample consisted of PBMCs. The origin of the receptors is a woman under 30 in good health and CMV-seronegative.

The V gene is TRBV5-5, the J gene TRBJ2-2, with D perhaps TRBD1 (6 bases). Germline V lookup: CDR1 SGHKS, CDR2 YYEKEE (reference sequence). This CDR3 contains 15 residues. Trimming pared 0 bases from V and 7 bases from J, leaving 13 bases between. The chain's CDR3 is CASSLAQGLVGELFF. The CDR3 nucleotides read TGTGCCAGCAGCTTGGCCCAGGGGCTGGTCGGGGAGCTGTTTTTT. Based on the CDR3 plus reference TRBV5-5 and TRBJ2-2, the full variable domain is DAGVTQSPTHLIKTRGQQVTLRCSPISGHKSVSWYQQVLGQGPQFIFQYYEKEERGRGNFPDRFSARQFPNYSSELNVNALLLGDSALYLCASSLAQGLVGELFFGEGSRLTVL.

The chain has TRBV7-2 and TRBJ1-3; D is undetermined. CDR3 length: 15 residues. Trimming left V 4 bases short and J 0 bases short, with 10 bases between. The germline gives CDR1 SGHTA, CDR2 FQGNSA. The CDR3 is CASSSPTRSGNTIYF. The CDR3 nucleotides read TGTGCCAGCAGCTCACCAACGCGCTCTGGAAACACCATATATTTT.

The V call is TRBV7-2, the J call TRBJ1-1; TRBD1 agrees at 7 bases. V dropped 1 base and J dropped 4; count of bases not matched to a gene: 3. CDR1 and CDR2 from the germline V gene are SGHTA and FQGNSA. The CDR3 spans 14 residues. The CDR3 sequence: CASSLVGQVTEAFF. The CDR3 DNA is TGTGCCAGCAGCTTAGTCGGACAGGTCACTGAAGCTTTCTTT.

The chain links TRBV28 to TRBJ2-1; the match to TRBD2 covers 9 bases. CDR3 length: 15 residues. The germline CDR1 and CDR2 sequences are MDHEN and SYDVKM. J lost 8 bases, V lost 2 bases, and 7 bases had no gene match. The CDR3 is CASSLGGRAGYEQFF. The CDR3 DNA reads TGTGCCAGCAGTTTAGGCGGGAGGGCGGGATATGAGCAGTTCTTC.

This clone was detected only a few times. This chain connects TRBV6-6 to TRBJ1-1, with 8 bases lining up with TRBD1. Germline trimming cut 2 bases from V and 5 bases from J; bases unmatched to any gene: 1. The CDR3 has 13 amino acids. Germline CDR1 reads MNHNY; CDR2 reads SVGAGI (reference sequence). The CDR3 loop reads CASSYDRGTEAFF. CDR3 sequence (DNA): TGTGCCAGCAGTTACGACAGGGGAACTGAAGCTTTCTTT.

The chain is built from TRBV28 and TRBJ1-5; 7 bases are shared with TRBD1. V was clipped by 8 bases and J by 2 bases; unmatched bases: 15. The CDR3 is 17 residues long. Germline V gene lookup returns CDR1 MDHEN and CDR2 SYDVKM. CDR3 in amino acids: CASRGNDRDERNQPQHF. CDR3 DNA: TGTGCCAGCCGAGGGAACGACAGGGATGAGCGCAATCAGCCCCAGCATTTT.

The rearrangement uses TRBV19 and TRBJ1-5, with 7 bases fitting TRBD1. This CDR3 has 16 amino acids. V was pared by 2 bases and J by 6 bases, with 10 bases of the junction left unmatched. The germline gives CDR1 LNHDA, CDR2 SQIVND (reference sequence). In DNA, the CDR3 is TGTGCCAGTAGTATATCCAGGACAGGTCTGGGTCAGCCCCAGCATTTT. Translated, it gives CASSISRTGLGQPQHF.

This sequence joins TRBV7-2 and TRBJ2-3, with 13 bases aligning to TRBD2. Germline loops: CDR1 SGHTA, CDR2 FQGNSA. J was trimmed by 5 bases and V by 5 bases; bases with no gene match: 10. The CDR3 contains 17 residues. The CDR3 region has the DNA TGTGCCAGCAGCCTACTAGCGGGAGGGACTGGGGGAGATACGCAGTATTTT. Translation: CASSLLAGGTGGDTQYF.

The chain couples TRBV6-1 to TRBJ2-7, with D possibly TRBD1 on 6 matching bases. The germline V gene has CDR1 MNHNS and CDR2 SASEGT. CDR3 length: 10 amino acids. The V end was cut by 8 bases, the J end by 4 bases, with 6 bases between. CDR3 DNA sequence: TGTGCCAGCGGACAGTACGAGCAGTACTTC. This encodes CASGQYEQYF.

The CDR3 DNA reads TGTGCCAGTCTTACTAGCTGGGACTACAATGAGCAGTTCTTC. Translated, it gives CASLTSWDYNEQFF. The V gene is TRBV19, the J gene TRBJ2-1; possibly TRBD2 for D (6 bases). V lost 8 bases and J 3 bases, leaving 14 bases between the germline ends. There are 14 residues in the CDR3. Germline V gene data show CDR1 as LNHDA and CDR2 as SQIVND (reference sequence).

The V and J genes are TRBV28 and TRBJ2-1; the D gene is possibly TRBD1 (5 bases). Trimming cost V 5 bases and J 2 bases, with 10 bases left between them. CDR1 is MDHEN, CDR2 SYDVKM, per germline. The CDR3 has 14 amino acids. This chain's CDR3 is CASSGAAPYNEQFF. CDR3 coding DNA: TGTGCCAGCAGTGGGGCGGCTCCCTACAATGAGCAGTTCTTC.

The rearrangement links TRBV15 to TRBJ2-5; weak D call: TRBD2 (5 bases). Germline CDR1 and CDR2: LNHNV and YYDKDF (reference sequence). Trimming took off 6 bases at V and 2 bases at J, with 19 bases between the two ends. The CDR3 has 16 amino acids. CDR3 sequence reads: CATRSRKGSRQETQYF. As DNA, the CDR3 is TGTGCCACCAGGTCGAGGAAAGGGAGCCGGCAAGAGACCCAGTACTTC.

This clone was picked up a small number of times. The CDR3 DNA is TGTGCCAGCAGAGAGGGACTAGCTGCCTACGAGCAGTACTTC. Protein sequence: CASREGLAAYEQYF. The rearrangement joins TRBV6-6 to TRBJ2-7; 9 bases match TRBD2. The CDR3 is 14 amino acids. Germline V gives CDR1 MNHNY, CDR2 SVGAGI (reference sequence). J gave up 2 bases and V 6 bases, and 5 bases lay outside the gene matches.

This chain connects TRBV5-6 to TRBJ1-2; 8 bases are shared with TRBD1. The CDR3 loop spans 14 amino acids. Germline loops: CDR1 SGHDT, CDR2 YYEEEE. The J segment lost 6 bases and the V segment lost 3 bases, leaving 7 bases of the junction unmatched. The CDR3, as DNA: TGTGCCAGCAGCTCCTCAGGGGGCGGCAATGGCTACACCTTC. This translates into CASSSSGGGNGYTF.

The CDR3 DNA reads TGTGCCAGCGGTTCTCTGGGGCTAGCGGGGAAATACAATGAGCAGTTCTTC. Residues: CASGSLGLAGKYNEQFF. This chain joins TRBV28 and TRBJ2-1, with 9 bases matching TRBD2. Germline CDR1 reads MDHEN; CDR2 reads SYDVKM. V dropped 8 bases and J dropped 4; count of bases not matched to a gene: 15. The CDR3 is 17 amino acids.

The genes are TRBV7-2 and TRBJ2-1, with D possibly matching TRBD2 (6 bases). CDR3 length: 14 amino acids. Germline-derived CDR1 and CDR2 are SGHTA and FQGNSA. V gave up 7 bases and J gave up 10 bases, with 20 bases separating them. The CDR3 DNA reads as TGTGCCAGCAACGACGGGAGTACCGTCGAAGAGCAGTTCTTC. This codes for CASNDGSTVEEQFF.

The rearrangement uses TRBV29-1 and TRBJ2-1; 7 nucleotides match TRBD1. Germline V gene lookup returns CDR1 SQVTM and CDR2 ANQGSEA. V lost 7 bases, J lost 7 bases, and 7 bases stayed unmatched. The CDR3 length is 12 residues. The CDR3 DNA is TGCAGCGCCACAGGGGCTGGGAATGAGCAGTTCTTC. This gives the protein CSATGAGNEQFF.

The rearrangement joins TRBV4-1 to TRBJ2-2; possibly TRBD2 for D (6 bases). The CDR3 covers 15 residues. Looked up from germline, CDR1 is MGHRA and CDR2 is YSYEKL. The germline V and J ends were trimmed by 0 bases and 6 bases, with 11 bases remaining between them. Here the CDR3 DNA reads TGCGCCAGCAGCCAAGATGGAGGGGTACCCGGGGAGCTGTTTTTT. Translating gives CASSQDGGVPGELFF.

The chain carries TRBV27 and TRBJ2-2, with 10 positions matching TRBD2. Germline V gene sequence: CDR1 MNHEY, CDR2 SMNVEV (reference sequence). The CDR3 runs 17 residues. With 2 bases clipped from V and 6 bases from J, the junction kept 9 bases outside the gene matches. The CDR3 reads CASSLGVAGGAAGELFF. The CDR3 DNA follows: TGTGCCAGCAGTTTAGGGGTAGCGGGGGGTGCGGCCGGGGAGCTGTTTTTT.

The rearrangement links TRBV14 to TRBJ1-1; D possibly corresponds to TRBD1 (5 bases). The CDR3 contains 15 residues. Germline V gives CDR1 SGHDN, CDR2 FVKESK. Trimming took 2 bases from V and 6 from J, leaving 16 bases between them. DNA for the CDR3: TGTGCCAGCAGCCAACAAAGAATAAGGGGTGCTGAAGCTTTCTTT. Its protein product is CASSQQRIRGAEAFF. The entire variable domain, with the rest obtained from reference TRBV14 and TRBJ1-1, is as follows: EAGVTQFPSHSVIEKGQTVTLRCDPISGHDNLYWYRRVMGKEIKFLLHFVKESKQDESGMPNNRFLAERTGGTYSTLKVQPAELEDSGVYFCASSQQRIRGAEAFFGQGTRLTVV.

The chain carries TRBV4-2 and TRBJ2-5, with unresolved D. The J call is uncertain, as TRBJ2-7 better fits the DNA end. Germline CDR1 reads LGHNA; CDR2 reads YNFKEQ. This CDR3 is built from 14 residues. In nucleotides, the CDR3 is TGTGCCAGCAGCCAAGTAACCTCAACGTACGAGCAGTACTTC. Translated: CASSQVTSTYEQYF.

The chain has TRBV5-1 and TRBJ2-4; 9 bases match TRBD1. The CDR3 covers 15 residues. V shed 3 bases and J 6 bases; nucleotides not matched to a gene: 7. Germline CDR1 and CDR2: SGHRS and YFSETQ. CDR3 amino acids: CASSWDRVGANIQYF. DNA of the CDR3: TGCGCCAGCAGCTGGGACAGGGTGGGTGCAAACATTCAGTACTTC.

This clone was counted once. The rearrangement uses TRBV7-2 and TRBJ1-2, with D possibly being TRBD1 (5 bases). The CDR3 is made up of 15 amino acids. Between the trimmed V and J ends, which lost 1 base and 4 bases, there was a span of 13 bases. Germline CDR1 and CDR2: SGHTA and FQGNSA. This CDR3 is CASSLGSGRLYGYTF. DNA of the CDR3: TGTGCCAGCAGCTTAGGCTCAGGGCGCCTCTATGGCTACACCTTC.

The J gene is TRBJ2-7, the V gene TRBV11-3; 9 nucleotides line up with TRBD1. Trimming cost V 6 bases and J 4 bases; bases outside gene matches: 7. CDR1 is SGHNT, CDR2 YENEEA, per germline. This CDR3 comprises 14 residues. This CDR3 is CASSRLGQGYEQYF. CDR3 DNA sequence: TGTGCCAGCAGTCGCCTGGGACAGGGTTACGAGCAGTACTTC.

V is TRBV5-8 and J is TRBJ1-6, with 9 bases fitting TRBD1. V shed 4 bases and J 8 bases; nucleotides not matched to a gene: 7. This CDR3 has 15 amino acids. Looked up from germline, CDR1 is SGHTS and CDR2 is YDEGEE. The CDR3 coding sequence is TGTGCCAGCAGCCTCCGGGACAGGGTTTATTCACCCCTCCACTTT. It specifies CASSLRDRVYSPLHF.

The rearrangement uses TRBV5-6 and TRBJ1-1; the match to TRBD1 covers 9 bases. Unmatched junction bases numbered 13, after V lost 4 bases and J lost 3 bases. The CDR3 loop spans 17 amino acids. CDR1 is SGHDT and CDR2 is YYEEEE in the germline V gene. The CDR3 DNA sequence: TGTGCCAGCAGCGAGATAGCCGGGACAGGGAGGGACACTGAAGCTTTCTTT. Translating it yields CASSEIAGTGRDTEAFF.

The chain uses TRBV11-3 and TRBJ1-1; D unresolved. Trimming took 5 bases from V and 1 from J, leaving 8 bases between them. CDR3 size: 13 residues. Germline V gene lookup returns CDR1 SGHNT and CDR2 YENEEA. DNA for the CDR3: TGTGCCAGCAGCCGAAGCTGGAACACTGAAGCTTTCTTT. Translating it yields CASSRSWNTEAFF.

The chain couples TRBV7-2 to TRBJ2-3, with a weak D call TRBD1 (6 bases). The CDR3 sequence is 14 residues long. V dropped 1 base and J dropped 6 bases, with 11 bases sitting between them. Per the germline V gene, CDR1 is SGHTA and CDR2 is FQGNSA. The CDR3 region is CASSLVQGWDTQYF. The CDR3 DNA is TGTGCCAGCAGCTTAGTGCAGGGGTGGGATACGCAGTATTTT. Supplemented by reference TRBV7-2 and TRBJ2-3, the full variable domain reads GAGVSQSPSNKVTEKGKDVELRCDPISGHTALYWYRQSLGQGLEFLIYFQGNSAPDKSGLPSDRFSAERTGGSVSTLTIQRTQQEDSAVYLCASSLVQGWDTQYFGPGTRLTVL.

V usage is TRBV9 and J usage is TRBJ2-3; 7 nucleotides agree with TRBD2. Per germline, CDR1 SGDLS and CDR2 YYNGEE. Germline trimming cut 2 bases from V and 3 bases from J; bases unmatched to any gene: 3. This CDR3 comprises 14 residues. The CDR3 reads CASSVQGGTDTQYF. The CDR3 DNA follows: TGTGCCAGCAGCGTGCAGGGAGGGACAGATACGCAGTATTTT.

The CDR3 loop reads CASSLVQGRKRETQYF. The CDR3 nucleotides read TGTGCCAGCAGCTTAGTCCAGGGGAGAAAAAGAGAGACCCAGTACTTC. The V gene is TRBV7-9, the J gene TRBJ2-5; D is possibly TRBD1 (6 bases). There are 16 residues in the CDR3. Trimming took 1 base from V and 4 from J, leaving 16 bases between them. Germline lookup yields CDR1 SEHNR and CDR2 FQNEAQ (reference sequence).

The CDR3 loop reads CASTAGRSNTGELFF. The CDR3 coding sequence is TGTGCCAGCACGGCGGGACGGTCGAACACCGGGGAGCTGTTTTTT. J is TRBJ2-2 and V is TRBV6-6, with D tentatively TRBD2 (6 bases). The CDR3 consists of 15 residues. Trimming shortened V by 7 bases and J by 0 bases, and 12 bases separated the two germline ends. CDR1 is MNHNY, CDR2 SVGAGI, per germline (reference sequence).

The chain uses TRBV5-1 and TRBJ2-7, with a tentative D call TRBD2 (5 bases). The CDR3 spans 17 residues. CDR1 SGHRS and CDR2 YFSETQ come from the germline V gene. V lost 5 bases, J lost 3 bases, and 24 bases lay in between. CDR3 DNA sequence: TGCGCCAGCAGACGCTCCACGGGATCAGTCGGGGACTACGAGCAGTACTTC. This gives the protein CASRRSTGSVGDYEQYF.